This T cell receptor beta chain was sequenced during a study of blood T cell repertoires in COVID-19. Study-wide context: Samples came from the United States, Italy and Spain, spanning acute and convalescent COVID-19. Nucleic acid was either cDNA or gDNA, and it came from T cells, B-cell-depleted T cells, or PBMCs.

Seattle patients were enrolled while actively infected and followed longitudinally. Original handling: Cell counts per sample came from amplifying reference gene primers. The repertoire was sequenced with immunoSEQ multiplex PCR; TCRdb's copy has only in-frame clones and lacks some. The D gene and trimming were derived from the DNA, and the V and J assignments and clone size from that table. The data hold 170,000 or so clones, with approximately 88% observed a single time. The TCR was taken from a middle-aged woman with COVID-19, enrolled during active disease. Sample: peripheral blood.

Here the CDR3 reads CASRDRGRDTEAFF. DNA for the CDR3: TGTGCCAGCAGGGACAGGGGGAGGGACACTGAAGCTTTCTTT. The chain uses TRBV6-4 and TRBJ1-1; 10 bases map to TRBD1. With 6 bases clipped from V and 3 bases from J, the junction kept 4 bases outside the gene matches. From germline, CDR1 is MRHNA and CDR2 SNTAGT. This CDR3 comprises 14 residues.